These 16 T cell receptor beta chains came from one sample sequenced in a study of blood T cell repertoires in COVID-19. Libraries were prepared by immunoSEQ multiplex PCR; TCRdb keeps only in-frame clonotypes and omits some of them. The data show under 300,000 clones, with less than 90% seen just once and about 4.3% held by the top ten. The sample was peripheral blood. These receptors originate from a man aged 60 to 75 who had recovered from COVID-19.

This chain connects TRBV28 to TRBJ2-3, with 13 bases fitting TRBD2. This CDR3 spans 16 amino acids. The germline gives CDR1 MDHEN, CDR2 SYDVKM. The V and J ends lost 0 bases and 4 bases, in that order; junction bases with no gene match: 1. The CDR3 nucleotides are TGTGCCAGCAGTTTATGGACTAGCGGGGGGTCAGATACGCAGTATTTT. It specifies CASSLWTSGGSDTQYF. The variable domain in full, completed from reference TRBV28 and TRBJ2-3, reads DVKVTQSSRYLVKRTGEKVFLECVQDMDHENMFWYRQDPGLGLRLIYFSYDVKMKEKGDIPEGYSVSREKKERFSLILESASTNQTSMYLCASSLWTSGGSDTQYFGPGTRLTVL.

The chain joins TRBV7-9 to TRBJ2-2; maybe TRBD1 (6 bases). Germline assignment: CDR1 SEHNR and CDR2 FQNEAQ (reference sequence). CDR3 length: 17 amino acids. V lost 4 bases to trimming and J lost 0 bases, with 15 bases between them. The DNA for the CDR3 is TGTGCCAGCAGCTCCACCTCGGGACAAACGAACACCGGGGAGCTGTTTTTT. This codes for CASSSTSGQTNTGELFF.

V is TRBV29-1 and J is TRBJ2-1, with 10 bases matching TRBD2. The CDR3 length is 14 residues. Germline CDR1 and CDR2: SQVTM and ANQGSEA. J gave up 15 bases and V 7 bases, and 18 bases lay outside the gene matches. The CDR3 loop reads CSAGSLAGANPRFF. The CDR3 DNA is TGCAGCGCCGGCTCCCTAGCGGGAGCTAACCCCAGGTTCTTC.

The rearrangement uses TRBV27 and TRBJ2-3; maybe TRBD2 (5 bases). V lost 2 bases and J lost 1, with 13 bases in between. CDR3 size: 16 residues. Germline V gene lookup returns CDR1 MNHEY and CDR2 SMNVEV (reference sequence). The CDR3 nucleotides are TGTGCCAGCAGTTTAAGAGGGTTCGGAGGCACAGATACGCAGTATTTT. Protein: CASSLRGFGGTDTQYF.

This clone was seen a handful of times. The CDR3, as DNA: TGTGCCAGCAGCGCGACCGGGACTAGGGGCACCGGGGAGCTGTTTTTT. It codes for CASSATGTRGTGELFF. J is TRBJ2-2 and V is TRBV7-6; 8 positions agree with TRBD2. CDR1 is SGHVS, CDR2 FNYEAQ, per germline. This CDR3 is 16 amino acids long. Trimming cost V 5 bases and J 4 bases; bases outside gene matches: 9.

The chain links TRBV5-4 to TRBJ2-7; 7 bases agree with TRBD1. The CDR3 loop spans 12 amino acids. Germline trimming cut 7 bases from V and 3 bases from J; bases unmatched to any gene: 4. CDR1 SGHNT and CDR2 YYREEE come from the germline V gene (reference sequence). CDR3 sequence (DNA): TGTGCCAGCGGACAGGCTGGCTACGAGCAGTACTTC. It yields the protein CASGQAGYEQYF.

The J gene is TRBJ1-1, the V gene TRBV5-1, with 7 bases aligning to TRBD1. CDR3 size: 15 residues. From germline, CDR1 is SGHRS and CDR2 YFSETQ. V shed 1 base and J 0 bases; nucleotides not matched to a gene: 3. The CDR3 bases are TGCGCCAGCAGCTTGTCCGGGACAGTGAACACTGAAGCTTTCTTT. This gives the protein CASSLSGTVNTEAFF.

V usage is TRBV2 and J usage is TRBJ2-5; 9 bases match TRBD2. V lost 8 bases to trimming and J lost 3 bases; unmatched junction nucleotides: 10. Germline-derived CDR1 and CDR2 are SNHLY and FYNNEI. The CDR3 is 15 amino acids. The CDR3 DNA follows: TGTGCCAGCGGGGGGCTAGCGGGGAAAGAAGAGACCCAGTACTTC. The encoded protein is CASGGLAGKEETQYF.

This chain links TRBV19 with TRBJ2-5; D may be TRBD2 (6 bases). The CDR3 loop spans 14 amino acids. The germline gives CDR1 LNHDA, CDR2 SQIVND (reference sequence). Trimming took off 8 bases at V and 1 base at J, with 14 bases between the two ends. As DNA, the CDR3 is TGTGCCAGTCCGGGCGGGACGGGCCAAGAGACCCAGTACTTC. The encoded protein is CASPGGTGQETQYF.

V is TRBV5-1 and J is TRBJ2-7, with 8 bases lining up with TRBD1. V gave up 5 bases and J gave up 3 bases; unmatched junction bases: 10. Germline assignment: CDR1 SGHRS and CDR2 YFSETQ. This CDR3 is built from 15 residues. CDR3 nucleotide sequence: TGCGCCAGCAGTCCGGCCGGGACAGGAGGCTACGAGCAGTACTTC. Translating it yields CASSPAGTGGYEQYF.

The rearrangement links TRBV7-9 to TRBJ2-1; TRBD2 aligns across 10 bases. After removal of 4 bases from V and 6 bases from J, the junction contained 15 bases not matched to a gene. The CDR3 is 18 amino acids. Germline V CDR1 and CDR2: SEHNR, FQNEAQ (reference sequence). The CDR3 DNA reads as TGTGCCAGCAGCTCCGACGGGAACCTAGCGGGAGTCAGCAATGAGCAGTTCTTC. This sequence encodes CASSSDGNLAGVSNEQFF.

This chain connects TRBV7-8 to TRBJ2-5; 9 bases agree with TRBD2. CDR1 is SGHVS, CDR2 FQNEAQ, per germline. The CDR3 runs to 15 residues. V gave up 6 bases and J gave up 3 bases; unmatched junction bases: 8. The CDR3 nucleotides are TGTGCCAGCAGAGCGGGAGGAGGTGGGAAAGAGACCCAGTACTTC. Translation gives CASRAGGGGKETQYF.

This chain uses TRBV7-6 with TRBJ2-5; TRBD2 agrees at 12 bases. V was clipped by 1 base and J by 7 bases; unmatched bases: 10. Germline V gives CDR1 SGHVS, CDR2 FNYEAQ. There are 17 residues in the CDR3. This CDR3 is CASSLGASSGGALTQYF. The CDR3 nucleotides are TGTGCCAGCAGCTTAGGCGCGTCTAGCGGGGGGGCTTTGACCCAGTACTTC.

The chain recombines TRBV5-5 with TRBJ1-1; 7 nucleotides line up with TRBD1. The CDR3 extends over 14 amino acids. J gave up 2 bases and V 3 bases, and 4 bases lay outside the gene matches. Germline assignment: CDR1 SGHKS and CDR2 YYEKEE (reference sequence). The CDR3 DNA follows: TGTGCCAGCAGCTGGGGGACAGCAAACACTGAAGCTTTCTTT. Its translation is CASSWGTANTEAFF. Supplemented by reference TRBV5-5 and TRBJ1-1, the full variable domain reads DAGVTQSPTHLIKTRGQQVTLRCSPISGHKSVSWYQQVLGQGPQFIFQYYEKEERGRGNFPDRFSARQFPNYSSELNVNALLLGDSALYLCASSWGTANTEAFFGQGTRLTVV.

With regard to this clone: The same CDR3 can be traced to other DNA sequences in this sample. This chain uses TRBV29-1 with TRBJ2-7; 11 bases line up with TRBD2. J gave up 1 base and V 2 bases, and 1 base lay outside the gene matches. The germline CDR1 and CDR2 sequences are SQVTM and ANQGSEA. CDR3 size: 14 residues. This CDR3 reads CSVERTSGSYEQYF. The CDR3 DNA reads as TGCAGCGTTGAACGGACTAGCGGGTCCTACGAGCAGTACTTC.

As for this clone: The same CDR3 also results from other DNA sequences found in this sample. This rearrangement joins TRBV5-1 to TRBJ2-5; a weak D match, TRBD1 (6 bases). The CDR3 runs to 14 residues. CDR1 is SGHRS, CDR2 YFSETQ, per germline. Trimming stripped 0 bases from V and 5 bases from J, with 11 bases between. CDR3 residues: CASSLGRGAETQYF. CDR3 sequence (DNA): TGCGCCAGCAGCTTGGGCAGGGGAGCGGAGACCCAGTACTTC.